One and the same sample provided the 26 T cell receptor beta chains below, sequenced in a study of blood T cells in healthy people across ages. A second PCR, run for roughly 7 to 12 cycles, used a sample-barcoded 5' primer plus a J-beta primer mix. TCRdb re-called the 5' RACE reads through MiXCR, storing one row per CDR3 protein. The sample includes approximately 800,000 distinct CDR3 sequences, around half of them seen just once. The specimen sequenced was blood. Receptors originate from a man at least 80 years old in good health.

This chain links TRBV15 with TRBJ1-5; D may be TRBD1 (6 bases). This CDR3 comprises 19 residues. In germline, CDR1 is LNHNV, CDR2 YYDKDF (reference sequence). Trimming pared 3 bases from V and 1 base from J, leaving 22 bases between. The CDR3 here is CATSRGVRQGYQSNQPQHF. The DNA of the CDR3 is TGTGCCACCAGCAGGGGCGTTCGGCAGGGGTACCAGAGCAATCAGCCCCAGCATTTT.

Only a few counts were recorded for this clonotype. V and J are TRBV9 and TRBJ2-4, with D unclear. With the DNA end fitting TRBJ2-7 better, the J assignment may be wrong. The CDR3 runs 12 residues. In germline, CDR1 is SGDLS, CDR2 YYNGEE. CDR3 nucleotide sequence: TGTGCCAGCAGCGTAGATTTTTACGAGCAGTACTTC. Translation: CASSVDFYEQYF.

The V gene is TRBV30, the J gene TRBJ2-4, with D hard to call. The J call may be faulty, since TRBJ2-7 better matches the DNA end. This CDR3 contains 12 residues. Germline V gives CDR1 GTSNPN, CDR2 SVGIG (reference sequence). The CDR3 DNA sequence: TGTGCCTGGAGCCTTGGAGTTTTCGAGCAGTACTTC. It encodes CAWSLGVFEQYF.

This chain connects TRBV5-6 to TRBJ2-7, with D possibly TRBD2 on 6 matching bases. V lost 4 bases and J lost 2, with 16 bases in between. CDR1 and CDR2 (germline): SGHDT, YYEEEE. This CDR3 is 15 amino acids long. The CDR3 loop reads CASSLGTFLPYEQYF. The CDR3 bases are TGTGCCAGCAGCCTGGGGACTTTCTTACCCTACGAGCAGTACTTC.

This clonotype came up a few times. The chain uses TRBV10-3 and TRBJ1-2; D may be TRBD1 (6 bases). The CDR3 has 14 residues. In germline, CDR1 is ENHRY, CDR2 SYGVKD. Trimming removed 6 bases from V and 7 bases from J, with 18 bases in between. CDR3 nucleotide sequence: TGTGCCATCAGGCAGGACAGTTCCGTTTTTGGCTACACCTTC. It yields the protein CAIRQDSSVFGYTF.

This clonotype was seen a few times. The chain couples TRBV6-5 to TRBJ1-2, with D unclear. Trimming took 6 bases from V and 8 from J, leaving 16 bases between them. This CDR3 is built from 13 residues. The germline V gene has CDR1 MNHEY and CDR2 SVGAGI. CDR3 protein: CASRPSQASGYTF. As DNA, the CDR3 is TGTGCCAGCAGGCCTTCGCAGGCTAGCGGCTACACCTTC.

V gene TRBV3-1 combines with J gene TRBJ2-2; 8 bases align to TRBD1. Germline CDR1 and CDR2: LGHDT and YNNKEL (reference sequence). The CDR3 is 15 amino acids. V gave up 4 bases and J gave up 6 bases; unmatched junction bases: 7. Here the CDR3 reads CASSLGQGGPGELFF. The DNA for the CDR3 is TGTGCCAGCAGCCTCGGACAGGGCGGTCCCGGGGAGCTGTTTTTT.

The rearrangement joins TRBV4-2 to TRBJ2-1; maybe TRBD1 (5 bases). The CDR3 totals 16 residues. Per germline, CDR1 LGHNA and CDR2 YNFKEQ. Trimming pared 6 bases from V and 0 bases from J, leaving 15 bases between. The CDR3 sequence: CASRQQDRSSYNEQFF. The CDR3 DNA is TGTGCCAGCAGACAACAGGACCGGAGCTCCTACAATGAGCAGTTCTTC.

The chain carries TRBV7-2 and TRBJ1-2, with 8 bases lining up with TRBD1. With V trimmed by 8 bases and J by 3 bases, 8 bases remained unmatched. The CDR3 runs to 14 residues. Germline V gene sequence: CDR1 SGHTA, CDR2 FQGNSA. The CDR3 nucleotides are TGTGCCAGCGGCCCGGAGACAGGGGACTATGGCTACACCTTC. It specifies CASGPETGDYGYTF. Drawing the rest from reference TRBV7-2 and TRBJ1-2, the complete variable domain is GAGVSQSPSNKVTEKGKDVELRCDPISGHTALYWYRQSLGQGLEFLIYFQGNSAPDKSGLPSDRFSAERTGGSVSTLTIQRTQQEDSAVYLCASGPETGDYGYTFGSGTRLTVV.

CDR3 bases: TGTGCCAGCAGTCCCATAGCGGGAGTGGAACAAGAGACCCAGTACTTC. Its protein is CASSPIAGVEQETQYF. The chain links TRBV28 to TRBJ2-5; 9 nucleotides agree with TRBD2. V lost 5 bases to trimming and J lost 2 bases; unmatched junction nucleotides: 9. CDR3 size: 16 residues. Germline V gene sequence: CDR1 MDHEN, CDR2 SYDVKM.

This clonotype came up a few times. The genes are TRBV6-6 and TRBJ2-5; 7 bases map to TRBD2. Germline loops: CDR1 MNHNY, CDR2 SVGAGI (reference sequence). This CDR3 is 13 amino acids long. Trimming took 8 bases from V and 4 from J; bases not matched to a gene: 7. CDR3 DNA sequence: TGTGCCAGCTCCGGGGAGGGCCGAGAGACCCAGTACTTC. It yields the protein CASSGEGRETQYF.

This clonotype was detected a few times. This sequence joins TRBV4-1 and TRBJ2-7; 12 positions match TRBD2. CDR3 size: 15 residues. Germline assignment: CDR1 MGHRA and CDR2 YSYEKL. V lost 3 bases to trimming and J lost 3 bases; unmatched junction nucleotides: 3. In DNA form, the CDR3 reads TGCGCCAGCAGCCAGACTAGCGGGAGCCTCTACGAGCAGTACTTC. It translates to CASSQTSGSLYEQYF.

This rearrangement joins TRBV9 to TRBJ2-3; D possibly corresponds to TRBD1 (6 bases). CDR3 length equals 15 residues. Trimming cost V 2 bases and J 2 bases, with 12 bases left between them. In germline, CDR1 is SGDLS, CDR2 YYNGEE. Written as DNA, the CDR3 is TGTGCCAGCAGCGTTGATGGACAGTCCACAGATACGCAGTATTTT. Translated, it gives CASSVDGQSTDTQYF.

For this clonotype: The conserved closing phenylalanine or tryptophan is absent in this CDR3, likely reflecting a read error. The chain is built from TRBV10-3 and TRBJ2-4, with 10 bases matching TRBD2. The CDR3 has 14 residues. V lost 3 bases to trimming and J lost 9 bases; unmatched junction nucleotides: 5. Germline-derived CDR1 and CDR2 are ENHRY and SYGVKD. CDR3: CAISEAGGPSIQYY. CDR3 coding DNA: TGTGCCATCAGTGAAGCGGGAGGGCCGAGCATTCAGTACTAC.

This clonotype was detected only a few times. The chain employs TRBV18 and TRBJ1-5, with a possible D match to TRBD1 (6 bases). Germline V gene lookup returns CDR1 KGHSH and CDR2 LQKENI. Trimming left V 6 bases short and J 4 bases short, with 10 bases between. The CDR3 is 13 residues long. CDR3 sequence (DNA): TGTGCCAGCTCGCGGACAGCAAATCAGCCCCAGCATTTT. The encoded protein is CASSRTANQPQHF.

The chain couples TRBV20-1 to TRBJ2-6; tentatively, D is TRBD2 (5 bases). Trimming cost V 6 bases and J 4 bases, with 19 bases left between them. Germline CDR1 and CDR2: DFQATT and SNEGSKA (reference sequence). The CDR3 spans 16 residues. The CDR3 sequence is CSAKNHLATGANVLTF. CDR3 DNA sequence: TGCAGTGCCAAAAACCATCTAGCTACCGGGGCCAACGTCCTGACTTTC.

This clonotype has a handful of counts. The CDR3 here is CAWAGTAANEQYF. The CDR3 DNA reads TGTGCCTGGGCCGGGACGGCCGCTAACGAGCAGTACTTC. The rearrangement uses TRBV30 and TRBJ2-4; tentatively, D is TRBD1 or TRBD2 (5 bases each). Matching the DNA end better, TRBJ2-7 makes the J call doubtful. CDR1 is GTSNPN, CDR2 SVGIG, per germline (reference sequence). This CDR3 contains 13 residues.

V and J are TRBV20-1 and TRBJ2-2, with 9 bases identical to TRBD2. Trimming took 6 bases from V and 6 from J; bases not matched to a gene: 23. The CDR3 spans 19 residues. Germline loops: CDR1 DFQATT, CDR2 SNEGSKA (reference sequence). Here the CDR3 DNA reads TGCAGTGCCCAGCACTTCCTCGGGTTAGCGGGAGCTTTCGCCGGGGAGCTGTTTTTT. Translating gives CSAQHFLGLAGAFAGELFF.

This chain joins TRBV20-1 and TRBJ2-1, with TRBD2 as a possible D gene (5 bases). Germline values: CDR1 DFQATT, CDR2 SNEGSKA (reference sequence). The CDR3 contains 13 residues. CDR3 in amino acids: CQARESSYNEQFF. In nucleotides, the CDR3 is TGCCAAGCCCGGGAAAGCTCCTACAATGAGCAGTTCTTC.

Only a few counts were recorded for this clonotype. The V call is TRBV3-1, the J call TRBJ1-1; no clear D gene. The CDR3 totals 14 residues. CDR1 and CDR2 (germline): LGHDT, YNNKEL (reference sequence). With 1 base removed from V and 2 bases from J, the gap between germline ends came to 8 bases. The CDR3 loop is CASSQGAVNTEAFF. CDR3 bases: TGTGCCAGCAGCCAAGGGGCGGTCAACACTGAAGCTTTCTTT.

This clonotype has just a few counts. V gene TRBV9 combines with J gene TRBJ1-2, with no clear D. The CDR3 extends over 15 amino acids. CDR1 is SGDLS, CDR2 YYNGEE, per germline. Trimming took off 6 bases at V and 4 bases at J, with 19 bases between the two ends. The CDR3 DNA is TGTGCCAGCACCCGAGTCGGGATACCTTTCTATGGCTACACCTTC. Its translation is CASTRVGIPFYGYTF.

The V gene is TRBV12-3 or TRBV12-4, the J gene TRBJ2-3, with D perhaps matching TRBD1 or TRBD2 (5 bases each). Trimming shortened V by 1 base and J by 2 bases, and 13 bases separated the two germline ends. The CDR3 covers 16 residues. This chain's CDR3 is CASSLGGERSTDTQYF. The DNA of the CDR3 is TGTGCCAGCAGTTTAGGAGGGGAGCGGTCCACAGATACGCAGTATTTT.

This clonotype occurred a few times. V is TRBV9 and J is TRBJ2-3, with 9 bases fitting TRBD2. The CDR3 spans 16 residues. Germline loops: CDR1 SGDLS, CDR2 YYNGEE. V shed 0 bases, J shed 6 bases, and the junction held 8 bases outside the gene matches. CDR3 loop: CASSVETSGFGDTQYF. For the CDR3, the DNA is TGTGCCAGCAGCGTAGAGACTAGCGGTTTTGGGGATACGCAGTATTTT. Full variable domain (remainder filled in from reference TRBV9 and TRBJ2-3): DSGVTQTPKHLITATGQRVTLRCSPRSGDLSVYWYQQSLDQGLQFLIQYYNGEERAKGNILERFSAQQFPDLHSELNLSSLELGDSALYFCASSVETSGFGDTQYFGPGTRLTVL.

The CDR3 DNA follows: TGTGCCATCAGTCACGGACAGGACCAAGAGACCCAGTACTTC. Its translation is CAISHGQDQETQYF. This rearrangement joins TRBV10-3 to TRBJ2-5; 7 nucleotides align to TRBD1. Germline assignment: CDR1 ENHRY and CDR2 SYGVKD. The CDR3 sequence is 14 residues long. Unmatched junction bases numbered 3, after V lost 5 bases and J lost 0 bases.

The chain has TRBV20-1 and TRBJ2-1; 10 bases match TRBD2. CDR1 DFQATT and CDR2 SNEGSKA come from the germline V gene (reference sequence). The CDR3 consists of 16 residues. V trimming: 6 bases; J trimming: 2 bases; junction bases outside the gene matches: 10. DNA for the CDR3: TGCAGTGCGCGCACCCTCAGCGGGAGGGCCTACAATGAGCAGTTCTTC. The encoded protein is CSARTLSGRAYNEQFF.

The chain recombines TRBV20-1 with TRBJ2-3, with TRBD1 matching 9 bases. After removal of 4 bases from V and 2 bases from J, the junction contained 7 bases not matched to a gene. Germline-derived CDR1 and CDR2 are DFQATT and SNEGSKA (reference sequence). The CDR3 spans 15 residues. CDR3 protein: CSATTGTGNTDTQYF. The CDR3 bases are TGCAGTGCTACTACCGGGACAGGGAACACAGATACGCAGTATTTT.